The rows below give T cell receptor beta chains drawn from one sample of a study of vaccination effects on CD4 cells after COVID-19. TCRdb's table, derived via immunoSEQ multiplex PCR, lists solely in-frame clones and lacks some. The sample lists tens of thousands of clones, over 80% occurring once. Their target antigens are unknown. The starting material was CD4+ T cells from PBMCs cultured with HCoV-229E spike peptides, obtained before COVID-19 vaccination. Receptors originate from a human donor who received a COVID-19 vaccine. The CDR3 runs from the conserved cysteine through the conserved F or W. Each record gives: CDR3 protein, CDR3 DNA, J gene, D gene, clone size, V gene. D genes are given only for firm matches. A row's size may be missing; if present it is once, few, many or a size class.

CDR3: CATRQDNSGNTIYF; DNA: TGTGCCACCCGACAGGATAACTCTGGAAACACCATATATTTT; J: TRBJ1-3; D: .; size: .; V: TRBV15
CDR3: CASSYIFAGQAFF; DNA: TGTGCCAGCAGTTACATATTCGCAGGGCAAGCTTTCTTT; J: TRBJ1-1; D: .; size: .; V: TRBV6-5
CDR3: CASLPSGEETQYF; DNA: TGTGCCAGCTTGCCCAGCGGGGAAGAGACCCAGTACTTC; J: TRBJ2-5; D: TRBD2; size: .; V: TRBV18
CDR3: CASSVGRVQGGGYTF; DNA: TGTGCCAGCAGTGTCGGCAGGGTTCAGGGAGGGGGCTACACCTTC; J: TRBJ1-2; D: .; size: .; V: TRBV2
CDR3: CSAEAGGSYNEQFF; DNA: TGCAGCGCCGAGGCAGGTGGGTCCTACAATGAGCAGTTCTTC; J: TRBJ2-1; D: .; size: .; V: TRBV29-1
CDR3: CASSLRGQGRLYGYTF; DNA: TGTGCCAGCAGCCTTCGAGGACAGGGGAGACTTTATGGCTACACCTTC; J: TRBJ1-2; D: TRBD1; size: .; V: TRBV5-8
CDR3: CASSRTVYYGYTF; DNA: TGTGCCAGCTCAAGGACCGTTTACTATGGCTACACCTTC; J: TRBJ1-2; D: .; size: .; V: TRBV28
CDR3: CSVTAILSGNTIYF; DNA: TGCAGCGTTACAGCCATTCTCTCTGGAAACACCATATATTTT; J: TRBJ1-3; D: .; size: .; V: TRBV29-1
CDR3: CSADSNYGYTF; DNA: TGCAGTGCTGATTCAAACTATGGCTACACCTTC; J: TRBJ1-2; D: .; size: .; V: TRBV20-1
CDR3: CASSPPGLEAGELFF; DNA: TGTGCCAGCTCACCGCCGGGTCTCGAGGCCGGGGAGCTGTTTTTT; J: TRBJ2-2; D: .; size: .; V: TRBV18
CDR3: CASSRDRGGDTEAFF; DNA: TGTGCCAGCTCAAGGGACAGGGGCGGGGACACTGAAGCTTTCTTT; J: TRBJ1-1; D: TRBD1; size: .; V: TRBV18
CDR3: CASSEARQDTQYF; DNA: TGTGCCAGCAGTGAAGCCAGACAAGATACGCAGTATTTT; J: TRBJ2-3; D: .; size: .; V: TRBV2
CDR3: CASSQLQGLVRNTIYF; DNA: TGTGCCAGCAGCCAACTACAGGGTCTCGTCCGGAACACCATATATTTT; J: TRBJ1-3; D: .; size: .; V: TRBV3-1/TRBV3-2
CDR3: CASSPQGTGTGANVLTF; DNA: TGTGCCAGCAGTCCCCAAGGGACAGGGACTGGGGCCAACGTCCTGACTTTC; J: TRBJ2-6; D: TRBD1; size: .; V: TRBV6-6
CDR3: CASSYVVRSGANVLTF; DNA: TGTGCCAGCAGTTACGTAGTTCGCTCTGGGGCCAACGTCCTGACTTTC; J: TRBJ2-6; D: .; size: .; V: TRBV6-6
CDR3: CASSLGEDEQFF; DNA: TGCGCCAGCAGCTTGGGTGAGGATGAGCAGTTCTTC; J: TRBJ2-1; D: .; size: .; V: TRBV5-1
CDR3: CASSYQGLNTDTQYF; DNA: TGTGCCAGCAGTTATCAGGGGCTTAACACAGATACGCAGTATTTT; J: TRBJ2-3; D: .; size: .; V: TRBV6-6
CDR3: CAKGQGGDTQYF; DNA: TGTGCCAAGGGACAGGGGGGGGATACGCAGTATTTT; J: TRBJ2-3; D: TRBD1; size: .; V: TRBV2
CDR3: CASSPFGLAGGTNTGELFF; DNA: TGTGCCAGCAGCCCCTTCGGACTAGCGGGGGGGACTAACACCGGGGAGCTGTTTTTT; J: TRBJ2-2; D: TRBD2; size: .; V: TRBV7-2
CDR3: CASSETGNKNWGYTF; DNA: TGTGCCAGCAGCGAAACCGGGAACAAGAATTGGGGCTACACCTTC; J: TRBJ1-2; D: .; size: few; V: TRBV6-2/TRBV6-3
CDR3: CAVGLWGRVNTEAFF; DNA: TGTGCCGTGGGGCTGTGGGGGAGAGTGAACACTGAAGCTTTCTTT; J: TRBJ1-1; D: .; size: .; V: TRBV7-8
CDR3: CASGQWTGAGNTIYF; DNA: TGTGCCAGCGGGCAGTGGACAGGGGCTGGAAACACCATATATTTT; J: TRBJ1-3; D: TRBD1; size: .; V: TRBV28
CDR3: CASSQVLTRGRQETQYF; DNA: TGCGCCAGCAGCCAAGTATTGACCCGGGGGCGACAAGAGACCCAGTACTTC; J: TRBJ2-5; D: .; size: .; V: TRBV4-1
CDR3: CASTKLQGNTEAFF; DNA: TGCGCCAGCACGAAATTGCAGGGGAACACTGAAGCTTTCTTT; J: TRBJ1-1; D: .; size: .; V: TRBV4-1
CDR3: CAVVSAGLVTEAFF; DNA: TGTGCAGTAGTATCCGCAGGGTTAGTCACTGAAGCTTTCTTT; J: TRBJ1-1; D: .; size: .; V: TRBV19
CDR3: CASSQMETQYF; DNA: TGTGCCAGCAGCCAGATGGAGACCCAGTACTTC; J: TRBJ2-5; D: .; size: .; V: TRBV2
CDR3: CASSLLNTGELFF; DNA: TGTGCCAGCAGCCTTTTGAACACCGGGGAGCTGTTTTTT; J: TRBJ2-2; D: .; size: .; V: TRBV7-9
CDR3: CASSPGTDTQYF; DNA: TGTGCCAGCAGCCCCGGGACAGATACGCAGTATTTT; J: TRBJ2-3; D: .; size: .; V: TRBV6-6
CDR3: CASSVTNTGELFF; DNA: TGTGCCAGCAGCGTAACGAACACCGGGGAGCTGTTTTTT; J: TRBJ2-2; D: .; size: .; V: TRBV9
CDR3: CASSAEILAGGSYNEQFF; DNA: TGTGCCAGCAGCGCAGAGATACTAGCGGGGGGCTCCTACAATGAGCAGTTCTTC; J: TRBJ2-1; D: TRBD2; size: once; V: TRBV7-8
CDR3: CASSPVYNSPLHF; DNA: TGTGCCAGCTCACCGGTCTATAATTCACCCCTCCACTTT; J: TRBJ1-6; D: .; size: .; V: TRBV18
CDR3: CASSIQGGTEAFF; DNA: TGTGCCAGCAGCATACAGGGGGGCACTGAAGCTTTCTTT; J: TRBJ1-1; D: TRBD1; size: .; V: TRBV11-1
CDR3: CASALAGDYSPLHF; DNA: TGTGCCAGCGCGTTGGCAGGGGATTATTCACCCCTCCACTTT; J: TRBJ1-6; D: .; size: .; V: TRBV28
CDR3: CASELEQGAFFGANVLTF; DNA: TGTGCCAGCGAGCTTGAACAGGGGGCTTTCTTCGGGGCCAACGTCCTGACTTTC; J: TRBJ2-6; D: TRBD1; size: .; V: TRBV2
CDR3: CASSQDYRGSYNEQFF; DNA: TGTGCCAGCAGCCAAGATTACAGGGGGTCCTACAATGAGCAGTTCTTC; J: TRBJ2-1; D: TRBD1; size: .; V: TRBV14
CDR3: CASSQDGQAGNTIYF; DNA: TGCGCCAGCAGCCAAGATGGGCAGGCTGGAAACACCATATATTTT; J: TRBJ1-3; D: .; size: .; V: TRBV4-1
CDR3: CASSSGQGAKNIQYF; DNA: TGTGCCAGCAGCTCTGGACAGGGAGCCAAAAACATTCAGTACTTC; J: TRBJ2-4; D: TRBD1; size: .; V: TRBV5-4
CDR3: CASSQDLGEQFF; DNA: TGTGCCAGCAGCCAAGATCTGGGGGAGCAGTTCTTC; J: TRBJ2-1; D: .; size: .; V: TRBV3-1/TRBV3-2
CDR3: CASSSRGGGNTDTQYF; DNA: TGTGCCAGCAGCTCCCGGGGTGGAGGAAACACAGATACGCAGTATTTT; J: TRBJ2-3; D: .; size: few; V: TRBV7-2
CDR3: CASSLYRVGDTQYF; DNA: TGTGCCAGCAGCTTGTACAGGGTGGGAGATACGCAGTATTTT; J: TRBJ2-3; D: .; size: .; V: TRBV5-8
CDR3: CASSEDGNTEAFF; DNA: TGTGCCAGCAGTGAAGACGGGAACACTGAAGCTTTCTTT; J: TRBJ1-1; D: .; size: .; V: TRBV2
CDR3: CASSVEGAYNEQFF; DNA: TGTGCCAGCAGCGTAGAGGGGGCTTACAATGAGCAGTTCTTC; J: TRBJ2-1; D: TRBD1; size: .; V: TRBV5-5
CDR3: CASSLEGGRPNEQFF; DNA: TGTGCCAGCAGTCTGGAGGGGGGGCGTCCCAATGAGCAGTTCTTC; J: TRBJ2-1; D: .; size: .; V: TRBV6-4
CDR3: CASSPGPLSGNTIYF; DNA: TGTGCCAGCTCCCCCGGCCCTCTCTCTGGAAACACCATATATTTT; J: TRBJ1-3; D: .; size: .; V: TRBV18
CDR3: CSVGGQGETQYF; DNA: TGCAGCGTTGGCGGACAGGGAGAGACCCAGTACTTC; J: TRBJ2-5; D: TRBD1; size: .; V: TRBV29-1
CDR3: CASSFGQGASTGELFF; DNA: TGCGCCAGCAGCTTCGGACAGGGGGCGTCCACCGGGGAGCTGTTTTTT; J: TRBJ2-2; D: TRBD1; size: .; V: TRBV5-1
CDR3: CASSLEGLGETQYF; DNA: TGCGCCAGCAGCTTGGAGGGACTAGGAGAGACCCAGTACTTC; J: TRBJ2-5; D: TRBD2; size: .; V: TRBV5-1
CDR3: CASSESEYSPLHF; DNA: TGCGCCAGCAGTGAGTCCGAGTACTCACCCCTCCACTTT; J: TRBJ1-6; D: .; size: few; V: TRBV10-1
CDR3: CASSQDTKGSGELFF; DNA: TGTGCCAGCAGCCAAGATACCAAGGGTTCCGGGGAGCTGTTTTTT; J: TRBJ2-2; D: .; size: .; V: TRBV14
CDR3: CASSPGGRIETQYF; DNA: TGTGCCAGCAGCCCAGGAGGGAGGATTGAGACCCAGTACTTC; J: TRBJ2-5; D: .; size: .; V: TRBV28
CDR3: CASSKWTGMNTEAFF; DNA: TGTGCCAGCAGCAAATGGACAGGCATGAACACTGAAGCTTTCTTT; J: TRBJ1-1; D: TRBD1; size: .; V: TRBV14
CDR3: CASSLPANTGELFF; DNA: TGCGCCAGCAGCTTGCCGGCGAACACCGGGGAGCTGTTTTTT; J: TRBJ2-2; D: .; size: .; V: TRBV5-1
CDR3: CASSIFRAYGYTF; DNA: TGTGCCAGTAGTATTTTCAGGGCCTATGGCTACACCTTC; J: TRBJ1-2; D: .; size: few; V: TRBV19
CDR3: CASSVQGRNTGELFF; DNA: TGTGCCAGCAGCGTCCAGGGGCGAAACACCGGGGAGCTGTTTTTT; J: TRBJ2-2; D: .; size: .; V: TRBV9
CDR3: CAWSARGWGKVEQFF; DNA: TGTGCCTGGAGTGCCAGGGGTTGGGGGAAGGTTGAGCAGTTCTTC; J: TRBJ2-1; D: .; size: .; V: TRBV30
CDR3: CASSPDRVSYNEQFF; DNA: TGCGCCAGCAGCCCGGACAGGGTCTCCTACAATGAGCAGTTCTTC; J: TRBJ2-1; D: TRBD1; size: .; V: TRBV5-1
CDR3: CASSLVGGSEAFF; DNA: TGTGCCAGCAGCTTGGTGGGGGGCTCTGAAGCTTTCTTT; J: TRBJ1-1; D: .; size: .; V: TRBV5-4
CDR3: CARGGLGRDSPLHF; DNA: TGTGCCAGAGGGGGATTGGGTAGAGATTCACCCCTCCACTTT; J: TRBJ1-6; D: .; size: .; V: TRBV24-1